This TCR beta chain was profiled in a study of T cell responses to AZD1222 COVID-19 vaccine. Repertoires were generated with immunoSEQ multiplex PCR, while TCRdb's copy carries only in-frame clones and drops some. The sample has about 130,000 clones, approximately 85% seen once. Study findings and constraints: Regions 160-218 and 743-854 dominated among vaccine-associated CD4 TCRs spanning spike. In all cases, repertoires were sampled only after the peak T cell response.

Germline CDR1 SEHNR, CDR2 FQNEAQ (reference sequence). This CDR3 spans 14 amino acids. Trimming took 5 bases from V and 6 from J; bases not matched to a gene: 4. This clone was found a few times. Its target is not known. This clonotype was obtained from an adult who received the AZD1222 COVID-19 vaccine. The chain has TRBV7-9 and TRBJ1-5; 10 bases align to TRBD1. The source was peripheral blood, collected 28 days after the second AZD1222 dose. This CDR3 is CASSRDRGSQPQHF. The CDR3 DNA reads as TGTGCCAGCAGCCGGGACAGGGGAAGTCAGCCCCAGCATTTT. Full variable domain (missing parts from reference TRBV7-9 and TRBJ1-5): DTGVSQNPRHKITKRGQNVTFRCDPISEHNRLYWYRQTLGQGPEFLTYFQNEAQLEKSRLLSDRFSAERPKGSFSTLEIQRTEQGDSAMYLCASSRDRGSQPQHFGDGTRLSIL.